Presented here are 28 T cell receptor beta chains from one specimen sequenced in a study of cytomegalovirus exposure and HLA in healthy donors. The primer mix had 60 Vbeta and 13 Jbeta primers. TCRdb keeps only in-frame clones here, not all; method: immunoSEQ multiplex PCR. The table lists 150,000 or so clones, around 79% of them singletons. The sequencing input was PBMCs. These receptors were collected from a woman in her thirties or forties in good health and CMV-seronegative.

The genes are TRBV27 and TRBJ1-2, with 11 bases matching TRBD1. With 10 bases clipped from V and 4 bases from J, the junction kept 11 bases outside the gene matches. Germline CDR1 is MNHEY and CDR2 is SMNVEV (reference sequence). The CDR3 sequence is 15 residues long. CDR3 loop: CATRTGGPSGYGYTF. CDR3 DNA sequence: TGTGCCACAAGGACAGGGGGCCCTTCTGGCTATGGCTACACCTTC.

In regard to this clone: The junction differs from germline at one of its ends, possibly a read error. The chain has TRBV18 and TRBJ1-4, with 11 positions matching TRBD1. CDR1 and CDR2 (germline): KGHSH, LQKENI. The CDR3 loop spans 18 amino acids. The CDR3 is CASSPQAGQGATNEKLSF. The CDR3 DNA sequence: TGTGCCAGCTCACCCCAGGCTGGACAGGGGGCGACTAATGAAAAACTGTCTTTT.

This clone was observed once. In the same sample, other DNA sequences code for this CDR3. The chain carries TRBV9 and TRBJ2-3, with D uncertain. The CDR3 is 13 amino acids. The germline CDR1 and CDR2 sequences are SGDLS and YYNGEE. Between the trimmed V and J ends, which lost 4 bases and 6 bases, there was a span of 12 bases. The CDR3 coding sequence is TGTGCCAGCAGCTCCCACGGTCCGGATACGCAGTATTTT. It is translated as CASSSHGPDTQYF.

The V and J genes are TRBV6-6 and TRBJ1-2; 8 nucleotides align to TRBD1. The V gene's germline CDR1 is MNHNY and CDR2 SVGAGI (reference sequence). Trimming at V came to 0 bases and at J to 6 bases, leaving 3 bases not matched to a gene. The CDR3 is 14 amino acids. CDR3 in DNA: TGTGCCAGCAGTTACTCGAGACAGGGGAATGGCTACACCTTC. Its protein is CASSYSRQGNGYTF.

This clone showed up just a few times. The chain combines TRBV14 with TRBJ2-3, with 9 bases lining up with TRBD1. Looked up from germline, CDR1 is SGHDN and CDR2 is FVKESK. The CDR3 length is 16 residues. V gave up 3 bases and J gave up 0 bases; unmatched junction bases: 4. The CDR3, as DNA: TGTGCCAGCAGCCATCGGACAGGGGTTAGCACAGATACGCAGTATTTT. Amino acids: CASSHRTGVSTDTQYF.

The rearrangement uses TRBV6-1 and TRBJ2-2, with 12 bases matching TRBD1. The ends lost 4 bases at V and 6 bases at J; junction bases unmatched: 9. CDR1 and CDR2 (germline): MNHNS, SASEGT. The CDR3 consists of 17 residues. CDR3 protein: CASSALTGTGGPGELFF. CDR3 DNA: TGTGCCAGCAGTGCCCTAACCGGGACAGGGGGCCCCGGGGAGCTGTTTTTT.

This clone was recorded a few times. V is TRBV4-1 and J is TRBJ1-2; 7 bases match TRBD1. Losses at the gene ends were 3 bases for V and 0 bases for J; bases not matched to a gene: 7. CDR1 and CDR2 from the germline V gene are MGHRA and YSYEKL. The CDR3 is 16 amino acids. The chain's CDR3 is CASSQTFGTANYGYTF. CDR3 bases: TGCGCCAGCAGCCAGACCTTCGGGACAGCTAACTATGGCTACACCTTC.

The chain carries TRBV2 and TRBJ2-1; 10 bases align to TRBD1. The CDR3 consists of 19 residues. V trimming: 8 bases; J trimming: 0 bases; junction bases outside the gene matches: 16. Germline CDR1 SNHLY, CDR2 FYNNEI. The CDR3 sequence is CASASLGQGILSSYNEQFF. In nucleotides, the CDR3 is TGTGCCAGCGCTTCGTTGGGACAGGGGATTCTTAGCTCCTACAATGAGCAGTTCTTC.

This clone was detected a few times. The chain couples TRBV6-5 to TRBJ1-6, with 9 bases fitting TRBD1. The CDR3 sequence is 14 residues long. The trim removed 6 bases at V and 8 bases at J, leaving 5 bases unmatched. CDR1 is MNHEY and CDR2 is SVGAGI in the germline V gene. The CDR3 DNA is TGTGCCAGCAGACGGACAGGGGTTTATTCACCCCTCCACTTT. Translated, it gives CASRRTGVYSPLHF.

The V gene is TRBV7-6, the J gene TRBJ1-4; the match to TRBD1 covers 7 bases. Germline trimming cut 4 bases from V and 3 bases from J; bases unmatched to any gene: 5. Looked up from germline, CDR1 is SGHVS and CDR2 is FNYEAQ. The CDR3 loop spans 15 amino acids. The CDR3 reads CASSSGTASNEKLFF. DNA of the CDR3: TGTGCCAGCAGCTCCGGGACAGCCTCTAATGAAAAACTGTTTTTT.

The chain is built from TRBV5-1 and TRBJ2-3; the D gene is possibly TRBD2 (6 bases). This CDR3 has 14 amino acids. Germline assignment: CDR1 SGHRS and CDR2 YFSETQ. V dropped 0 bases and J dropped 6 bases, with 11 bases sitting between them. The CDR3 DNA follows: TGCGCCAGCAGCTTGGATGCGGGATCCGATACGCAGTATTTT. The encoded protein is CASSLDAGSDTQYF. The full variable domain, its missing parts supplied by reference TRBV5-1 and TRBJ2-3, is KAGVTQTPRYLIKTRGQQVTLSCSPISGHRSVSWYQQTPGQGLQFLFEYFSETQRNKGNFPGRFSGRQFSNSRSEMNVSTLELGDSALYLCASSLDAGSDTQYFGPGTRLTVL.

This chain uses TRBV6-5 with TRBJ2-1; the D gene is possibly TRBD1 (5 bases). Germline V gives CDR1 MNHEY, CDR2 SVGAGI. Between the trimmed V and J ends, which lost 8 bases and 4 bases, there was a span of 15 bases. The CDR3 has 14 residues. The CDR3 loop is CASVRQAGYNEQFF. The CDR3 bases are TGTGCCAGCGTGAGGCAGGCAGGGTACAATGAGCAGTTCTTC.

The chain uses TRBV7-6 and TRBJ2-3, with 9 bases lining up with TRBD2. Per germline, CDR1 SGHVS and CDR2 FNYEAQ. The trim removed 2 bases at V and 3 bases at J, leaving 12 bases unmatched. There are 18 residues in the CDR3. The CDR3 loop reads CASSLLPLSGGRTDTQYF. The CDR3 region has the DNA TGTGCCAGCAGCTTACTCCCCCTTAGCGGGGGTCGAACAGATACGCAGTATTTT.

The chain recombines TRBV7-9 with TRBJ2-5, with 8 bases fitting TRBD2. The germline CDR1 and CDR2 sequences are SEHNR and FQNEAQ (reference sequence). With V trimmed by 5 bases and J by 4 bases, 12 bases remained unmatched. The length of the CDR3 is 16 residues. The CDR3 spells CASSLPLSGGRETQYF. In DNA form, the CDR3 reads TGTGCCAGCAGCCTCCCCCTGAGCGGGGGTAGAGAGACCCAGTACTTC.

The chain carries TRBV2 and TRBJ1-3; D unclear. Germline CDR1 SNHLY, CDR2 FYNNEI. The CDR3 covers 11 residues. The germline V and J ends were trimmed by 7 bases and 9 bases, with 10 bases remaining between them. The CDR3 sequence: CASNSGGTIYF. DNA of the CDR3: TGTGCCAGCAACAGTGGAGGCACCATATATTTT.

For this clone: The same CDR3 arises from other DNA sequences in this sample as well. The chain employs TRBV29-1 and TRBJ2-5, with D possibly TRBD2 on 7 matching bases. The CDR3 loop spans 12 amino acids. Germline assignment: CDR1 SQVTM and CDR2 ANQGSEA. Between the trimmed V and J ends, which lost 3 bases and 5 bases, there was a span of 10 bases. CDR3 loop: CSVDRGGETQYF. CDR3 in DNA: TGCAGCGTTGATAGGGGGGGGGAGACCCAGTACTTC.

The rearrangement joins TRBV19 to TRBJ2-5, with D maybe TRBD1 (5 bases). The germline CDR1 and CDR2 sequences are LNHDA and SQIVND (reference sequence). Deletions cut 5 bases from V and 1 base from J, with 14 bases between. The CDR3 is 15 amino acids. The DNA for the CDR3 is TGTGCCAGTAGTCAAAGACGACAGATCCAAGAGACCCAGTACTTC. The encoded protein is CASSQRRQIQETQYF. The full variable domain, rest sourced from reference TRBV19 and TRBJ2-5, is DGGITQSPKYLFRKEGQNVTLSCEQNLNHDAMYWYRQDPGQGLRLIYYSQIVNDFQKGDIAEGYSVSREKKESFPLTVTSAQKNPTAFYLCASSQRRQIQETQYFGPGTRLLVL.

The chain links TRBV28 to TRBJ1-2; possibly TRBD1 for D (6 bases). Germline V gene sequence: CDR1 MDHEN, CDR2 SYDVKM. The CDR3 length is 14 residues. V was cut by 6 bases and J by 8 bases, with 19 bases left in between. The CDR3 here is CASRIGQRPGGYTF. Written as DNA, the CDR3 is TGTGCCAGCAGAATCGGACAGCGCCCTGGGGGCTACACCTTC.

The rearrangement links TRBV13 to TRBJ2-5; 7 positions agree with TRBD1. Matching the DNA end better, TRBJ2-7 makes the J call doubtful. The CDR3 is 15 residues long. From germline, CDR1 is PRHDT and CDR2 FYEKMQ (reference sequence). As DNA, the CDR3 is TGTGCCAGCAGCTTGACAGGGAGCCCCTTCTACGAGCAGTACTTC. It codes for CASSLTGSPFYEQYF.

The chain combines TRBV5-1 with TRBJ2-5; 8 nucleotides align to TRBD1. V shed 4 bases and J 4 bases; nucleotides not matched to a gene: 3. The CDR3 is 13 residues long. Germline CDR1 reads SGHRS; CDR2 reads YFSETQ. The CDR3 reads CASSRTGLETQYF. CDR3 DNA: TGCGCCAGCAGCCGGACAGGGCTAGAGACCCAGTACTTC.

V usage is TRBV11-2 and J usage is TRBJ1-2; D unresolved. V was trimmed by 5 bases and J by 5 bases, leaving 18 bases between them. Germline V gives CDR1 SGHAT, CDR2 FQNNGV. The CDR3 spans 15 residues. The CDR3 loop reads CASSPAGNDRYGYTF. DNA for the CDR3: TGTGCCAGCAGCCCAGCGGGGAACGATAGGTATGGCTACACCTTC. Variable domain in full (rest from reference TRBV11-2 and TRBJ1-2): EAGVAQSPRYKIIEKRQSVAFWCNPISGHATLYWYQQILGQGPKLLIQFQNNGVVDDSQLPKDRFSAERLKGVDSTLKIQPAKLEDSAVYLCASSPAGNDRYGYTFGSGTRLTVV.

The rearrangement uses TRBV18 and TRBJ2-7, with no clear D. The CDR3 contains 12 residues. Germline V gene lookup returns CDR1 KGHSH and CDR2 LQKENI. The V gene lost 5 bases and the J gene lost 3 bases, with 8 bases spanning the gap. The CDR3 DNA follows: TGTGCCAGCTCAGAGCTGTTCTACGAGCAGTACTTC. It encodes CASSELFYEQYF.

This rearrangement joins TRBV19 to TRBJ2-7; D not certain. Between the trimmed V and J ends, which lost 0 bases and 5 bases, there was a span of 8 bases. The length of the CDR3 is 13 residues. The germline V gene encodes CDR1 LNHDA and CDR2 SQIVND (reference sequence). CDR3 nucleotides: TGTGCCAGTAGTATAGATTTTCGGGACGAGCAGTACTTC. This translates into CASSIDFRDEQYF. The complete variable domain, with remaining parts taken from reference TRBV19 and TRBJ2-7, reads DGGITQSPKYLFRKEGQNVTLSCEQNLNHDAMYWYRQDPGQGLRLIYYSQIVNDFQKGDIAEGYSVSREKKESFPLTVTSAQKNPTAFYLCASSIDFRDEQYFGPGTRLTVT.

This clone turned up a few times. This sequence joins TRBV5-1 and TRBJ2-5, with TRBD2 matching 10 bases. The V gene's germline CDR1 is SGHRS and CDR2 YFSETQ. With V trimmed by 2 bases and J by 5 bases, 6 bases remained unmatched. The CDR3 loop spans 15 amino acids. The CDR3 region has the DNA TGCGCCAGCAGCTTCCCTAGCGGGGGAGGGGAGACCCAGTACTTC. Protein product: CASSFPSGGGETQYF.

The rearrangement uses TRBV5-1 and TRBJ1-2; 7 bases line up with TRBD1. V was pared by 3 bases and J by 4 bases, with 6 bases of the junction left unmatched. The CDR3 extends over 14 amino acids. The V gene's germline CDR1 is SGHRS and CDR2 YFSETQ. This chain's CDR3 is CASSSDRDGYGYTF. The CDR3 DNA reads TGCGCCAGCAGCTCCGACAGGGACGGCTATGGCTACACCTTC.

J is TRBJ2-7 and V is TRBV7-9; 11 nucleotides agree with TRBD2. J gave up 3 bases and V 5 bases, and 9 bases lay outside the gene matches. Germline V CDR1 and CDR2: SEHNR, FQNEAQ (reference sequence). The CDR3 length is 16 residues. The CDR3 spells CASSVISGGAYYEQYF. The DNA for the CDR3 is TGTGCCAGCAGCGTGATTAGCGGGGGGGCCTACTACGAGCAGTACTTC.

This clone was counted between two and nine times. The sample contains more than one DNA sequence encoding this CDR3. CDR3 sequence (DNA): TGTGCCAGCAGTGAATTGGGACACACAGGATATAATTCACCCCTCCACTTT. This sequence encodes CASSELGHTGYNSPLHF. The chain couples TRBV25-1 to TRBJ1-6; a possible D gene is TRBD1 (6 bases). The length of the CDR3 is 17 residues. The germline V and J ends were trimmed by 1 base and 4 bases, with 14 bases remaining between them. Germline CDR1 and CDR2: MGHDK and SYGVNS.

V usage is TRBV2 and J usage is TRBJ2-2, with D possibly TRBD1 on 8 matching bases. Trimming took off 7 bases at V and 6 bases at J, with 21 bases between the two ends. From germline, CDR1 is SNHLY and CDR2 FYNNEI. This CDR3 has 16 residues. The chain's CDR3 is CASTWGGTGPSGELFF. The CDR3 nucleotides read TGTGCCAGCACCTGGGGGGGGACAGGACCGTCCGGGGAGCTGTTTTTT.